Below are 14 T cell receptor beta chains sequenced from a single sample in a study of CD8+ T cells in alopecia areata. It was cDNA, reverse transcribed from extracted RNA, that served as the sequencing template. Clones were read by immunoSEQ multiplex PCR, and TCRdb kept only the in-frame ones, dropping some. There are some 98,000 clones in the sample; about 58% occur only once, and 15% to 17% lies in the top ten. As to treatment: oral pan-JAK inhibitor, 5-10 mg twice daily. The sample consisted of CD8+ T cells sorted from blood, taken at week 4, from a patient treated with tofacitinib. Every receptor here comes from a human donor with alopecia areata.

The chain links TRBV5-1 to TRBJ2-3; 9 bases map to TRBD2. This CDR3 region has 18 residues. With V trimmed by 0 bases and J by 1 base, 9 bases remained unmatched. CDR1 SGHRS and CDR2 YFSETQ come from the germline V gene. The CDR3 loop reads CASSLGIIAGVGTDTQYF. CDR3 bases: TGCGCCAGCAGCTTGGGGATTATAGCGGGAGTTGGCACAGATACGCAGTATTTT.

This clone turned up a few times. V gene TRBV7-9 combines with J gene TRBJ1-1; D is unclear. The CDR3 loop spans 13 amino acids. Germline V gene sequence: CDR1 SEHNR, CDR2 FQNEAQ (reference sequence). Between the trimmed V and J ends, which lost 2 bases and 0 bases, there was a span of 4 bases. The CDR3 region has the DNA TGTGCCAGCAGCTTACCGGTGAACACTGAAGCTTTCTTT. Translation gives CASSLPVNTEAFF.

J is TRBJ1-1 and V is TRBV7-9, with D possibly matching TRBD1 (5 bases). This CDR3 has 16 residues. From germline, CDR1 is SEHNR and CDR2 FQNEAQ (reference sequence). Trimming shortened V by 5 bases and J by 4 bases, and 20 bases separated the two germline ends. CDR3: CASSPADWGGSTEAFF. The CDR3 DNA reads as TGTGCCAGCAGCCCTGCAGACTGGGGCGGGAGCACTGAAGCTTTCTTT.

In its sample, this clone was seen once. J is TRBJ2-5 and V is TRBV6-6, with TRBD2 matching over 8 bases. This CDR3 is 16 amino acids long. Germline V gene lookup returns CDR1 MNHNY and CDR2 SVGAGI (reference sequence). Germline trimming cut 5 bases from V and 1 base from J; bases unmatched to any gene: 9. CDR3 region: CASSLRTSGSQETQYF. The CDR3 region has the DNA TGTGCCAGCAGTCTCAGAACTAGCGGCTCCCAAGAGACCCAGTACTTC.

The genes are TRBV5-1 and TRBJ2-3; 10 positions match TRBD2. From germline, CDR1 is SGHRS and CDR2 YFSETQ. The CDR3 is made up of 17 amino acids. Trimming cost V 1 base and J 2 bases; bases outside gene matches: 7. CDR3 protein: CASSLLAGVQNTDTQYF. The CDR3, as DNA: TGCGCCAGCAGCTTGCTAGCGGGGGTTCAGAACACAGATACGCAGTATTTT.

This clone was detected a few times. CDR3 nucleotide sequence: TGTGCCAGTAGTATCGAAGGGGATACGCAGTATTTT. It is translated as CASSIEGDTQYF. This chain connects TRBV19 to TRBJ2-3, with D unresolved. V lost 3 bases to trimming and J lost 6 bases, with 7 bases between them. CDR1 and CDR2 (germline): LNHDA, SQIVND (reference sequence). This CDR3 has 12 amino acids.

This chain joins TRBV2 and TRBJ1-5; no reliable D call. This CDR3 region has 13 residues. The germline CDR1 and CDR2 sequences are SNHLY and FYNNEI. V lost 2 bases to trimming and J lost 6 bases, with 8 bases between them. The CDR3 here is CASSESVSQPQHF. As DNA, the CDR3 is TGTGCCAGCAGTGAATCGGTGAGTCAGCCCCAGCATTTT.

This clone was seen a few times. CDR3 DNA: TGTGCCAGCAGTGAGTTTGGCGGGCCCGATTACGAGCAGTACTTC. It yields the protein CASSEFGGPDYEQYF. The gene calls are TRBV7-2 and TRBJ2-7, with TRBD2 as a possible D gene (5 bases). CDR3 length: 15 amino acids. V was shortened by 6 bases and J by 4 bases, with 19 bases between the two germline ends. Germline lookup yields CDR1 SGHTA and CDR2 FQGNSA.

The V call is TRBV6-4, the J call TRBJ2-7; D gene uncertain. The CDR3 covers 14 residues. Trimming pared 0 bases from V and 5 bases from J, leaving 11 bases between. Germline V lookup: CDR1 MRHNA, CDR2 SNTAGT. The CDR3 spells CASSDSSRCHEQYF. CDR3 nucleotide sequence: TGTGCCAGCAGTGACTCGTCCAGGTGCCACGAGCAGTACTTC.

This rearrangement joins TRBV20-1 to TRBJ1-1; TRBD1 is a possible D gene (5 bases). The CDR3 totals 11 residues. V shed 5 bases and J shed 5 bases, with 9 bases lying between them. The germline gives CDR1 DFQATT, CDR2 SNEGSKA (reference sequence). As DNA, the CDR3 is TGCAGTGCTCGGAAGGGGACTGAAGCTTTCTTT. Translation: CSARKGTEAFF.

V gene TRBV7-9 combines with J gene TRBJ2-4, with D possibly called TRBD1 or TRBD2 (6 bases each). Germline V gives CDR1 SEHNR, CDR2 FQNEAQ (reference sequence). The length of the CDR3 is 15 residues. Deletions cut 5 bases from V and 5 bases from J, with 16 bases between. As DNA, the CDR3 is TGTGCCAGCAGCCGGACTACAGGGCGAGAAAACATTCAGTACTTC. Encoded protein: CASSRTTGRENIQYF.

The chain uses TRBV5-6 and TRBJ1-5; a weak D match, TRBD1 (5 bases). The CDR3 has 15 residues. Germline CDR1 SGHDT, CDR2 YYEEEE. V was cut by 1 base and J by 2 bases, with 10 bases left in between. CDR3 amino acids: CASSLLGEGNQPQHF. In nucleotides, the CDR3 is TGTGCCAGCAGCTTGTTGGGGGAAGGCAATCAGCCCCAGCATTTT.

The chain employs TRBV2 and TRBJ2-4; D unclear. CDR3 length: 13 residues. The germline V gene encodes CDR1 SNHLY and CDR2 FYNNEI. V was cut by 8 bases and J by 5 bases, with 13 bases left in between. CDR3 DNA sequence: TGTGCCAGCGAGGTTCCTACCGAAAACATTCAGTACTTC. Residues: CASEVPTENIQYF.

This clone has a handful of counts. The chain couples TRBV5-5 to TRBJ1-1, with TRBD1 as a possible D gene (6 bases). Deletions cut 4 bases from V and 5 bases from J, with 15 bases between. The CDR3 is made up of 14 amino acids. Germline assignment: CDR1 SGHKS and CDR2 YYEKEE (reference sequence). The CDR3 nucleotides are TGTGCCAGCAGCCACCTCGGGGGGCAGACTGAAGCTTTCTTT. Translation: CASSHLGGQTEAFF.